This is a list of T cell receptor beta chains from one sample in a study of control samples from healthy donors and cancer patients. The assay was immunoSEQ multiplex PCR, and TCRdb's table has in-frame clones only and misses some. This sample has tens of thousands of clones, with approximately 90% found just once. The sample taken for sequencing was blood. The receptors come from an older woman in good health. CDR3s include the opening cysteine and the closing phenylalanine or tryptophan. The D gene is left open where the match is weak. Clone size, where shown, is once, few, many, or a class for clones that have expanded.

>TRBJ1-3|-|-|TRBV10-3
CAISDGSSGNTIYF
TGTGCCATCAGTGATGGTAGCTCTGGAAACACCATATATTTT
>TRBJ1-2|-|TRBD1|TRBV12-3/TRBV12-4
CASSQTTGGPTF
TGTGCCAGCAGCCAAACTACAGGGGGCCCCACCTTC
>TRBJ1-5|-|-|TRBV3-1/TRBV3-2
CASSWAGTNQPQHF
TGTGCCAGCAGCTGGGCAGGGACGAATCAGCCCCAGCATTTT
>TRBJ1-2|few|TRBD1|TRBV2
CASSEHRGYGYTF
TGTGCCAGCAGTGAACACAGGGGCTATGGCTACACCTTC
>TRBJ2-7|-|TRBD2|TRBV19
CASSSLAGGSYEQYF
TGTGCCAGTAGTTCATTAGCGGGAGGGTCCTACGAGCAGTACTTC
>TRBJ2-3|-|TRBD1|TRBV6-5
CASGDRSTDTQYF
TGTGCCAGCGGGGACAGGAGCACAGATACGCAGTATTTT
>TRBJ2-7|-|TRBD1|TRBV3-1/TRBV3-2
CASSHPDRGQEQYF
TGTGCCAGCAGCCACCCCGACAGGGGGCAGGAGCAGTACTTC
>TRBJ1-2|-|-|TRBV5-1
CASSSRQALGRGYTF
TGCGCCAGCAGCTCGCGACAGGCCCTCGGTCGCGGCTACACCTTC
>TRBJ1-1|-|-|TRBV19
CASTPRRAVLMNTEAFF
TGTGCCAGTACCCCTCGGAGAGCCGTCTTAATGAACACTGAAGCTTTCTTT
>TRBJ1-2|-|-|TRBV11-2
CASSLSAGDGYTF
TGTGCCAGCAGCTTATCGGCAGGGGATGGCTACACCTTC
>TRBJ1-4|-|-|TRBV5-6
CASSLTGLTTNEKLFF
TGTGCCAGCAGCTTGACAGGACTAACTACCAATGAAAAACTGTTTTTT
>TRBJ2-3|-|-|TRBV7-2
CASSGGISTDTQYF
TGTGCCAGCAGCGGGGGAATTAGCACAGATACGCAGTATTTT
>TRBJ1-2|-|-|TRBV3-1/TRBV3-2
CASSRGRDINGYTF
TGTGCCAGCAGCCGGGGAAGGGACATTAATGGCTACACCTTC
>TRBJ1-6|-|TRBD1|TRBV6-6
CASSQGAISPLHF
TGTGCCAGCTCTCAGGGGGCGATTTCACCCCTCCACTTT
>TRBJ2-5|few|-|TRBV14
CASSQDRGYQETQYF
TGTGCCAGCAGCCAAGATAGGGGTTACCAAGAGACCCAGTACTTC
>TRBJ1-5|-|TRBD1|TRBV19
CASSSPPQGNQPQHF
TGTGCCAGTAGTAGTCCTCCACAGGGGAATCAGCCCCAGCATTTT
>TRBJ2-5|-|-|TRBV5-1
CASSLTPPGQPQETQYF
TGCGCCAGCAGCTTGACCCCCCCCGGACAGCCTCAAGAGACCCAGTACTTC
>TRBJ1-3|-|-|TRBV14
CASSLLNTIYF
TGTGCCAGCAGTCTCTTAAACACCATATATTTT
>TRBJ2-5|-|-|TRBV5-4
CASSLPRHPETQYF
TGTGCCAGCAGCTTGCCCAGGCATCCAGAGACCCAGTACTTC
>TRBJ1-6|-|-|TRBV30
CAWTLGGIFDSPLHF
TGTGCCTGGACCCTGGGCGGGATTTTTGATTCACCCCTCCACTTT
>TRBJ2-7|-|TRBD2|TRBV5-4
CASSRIWSGGSYEQYF
TGTGCCAGCAGCCGAATTTGGAGCGGGGGCTCCTACGAGCAGTACTTC
>TRBJ1-2|-|TRBD1|TRBV5-4
CASSAGQTANYGYTF
TGTGCCAGCAGCGCGGGACAGACAGCTAACTATGGCTACACCTTC
>TRBJ1-2|once|-|TRBV2
CASSVAAGYGYTF
TGTGCCAGCAGTGTGGCGGCCGGCTATGGCTACACCTTC
>TRBJ1-2|once|TRBD1|TRBV30
CAWSKGQAKIYGYTF
TGTGCCTGGAGTAAGGGACAGGCGAAAATATATGGCTACACCTTC
>TRBJ2-1|-|TRBD1|TRBV5-1
CASSIEGTVYNEQFF
TGCGCCAGCAGCATCGAGGGGACAGTATACAATGAGCAGTTCTTC
>TRBJ2-7|-|-|TRBV21-1
CVRVGDRVLYEQYF
TGTGTCCGAGTGGGGGACAGAGTCTTATACGAGCAGTACTTC
>TRBJ1-4|few|TRBD1|TRBV7-9
CASSSTGGKTNEKLFF
TGTGCCAGCAGCTCGACAGGGGGCAAGACTAATGAAAAACTGTTTTTT
>TRBJ1-5|-|-|TRBV18
CASSPRAAGNQPQHF
TGTGCCAGCTCCCCTAGGGCCGCCGGCAATCAGCCCCAGCATTTT
>TRBJ2-1|-|-|TRBV3-1/TRBV3-2
CASSLDRSNEQFF
TGTGCCAGCAGCTTAGACAGGAGCAATGAGCAGTTCTTC
>TRBJ2-3|-|-|TRBV7-2
CASSLAGKSTDTQYF
TGTGCCAGCAGCTTAGCGGGAAAAAGCACAGATACGCAGTATTTT
>TRBJ2-1|few|-|TRBV12-3/TRBV12-4
CASSLGLKGEQFF
TGTGCCAGCAGTTTAGGTCTAAAAGGTGAGCAGTTCTTC